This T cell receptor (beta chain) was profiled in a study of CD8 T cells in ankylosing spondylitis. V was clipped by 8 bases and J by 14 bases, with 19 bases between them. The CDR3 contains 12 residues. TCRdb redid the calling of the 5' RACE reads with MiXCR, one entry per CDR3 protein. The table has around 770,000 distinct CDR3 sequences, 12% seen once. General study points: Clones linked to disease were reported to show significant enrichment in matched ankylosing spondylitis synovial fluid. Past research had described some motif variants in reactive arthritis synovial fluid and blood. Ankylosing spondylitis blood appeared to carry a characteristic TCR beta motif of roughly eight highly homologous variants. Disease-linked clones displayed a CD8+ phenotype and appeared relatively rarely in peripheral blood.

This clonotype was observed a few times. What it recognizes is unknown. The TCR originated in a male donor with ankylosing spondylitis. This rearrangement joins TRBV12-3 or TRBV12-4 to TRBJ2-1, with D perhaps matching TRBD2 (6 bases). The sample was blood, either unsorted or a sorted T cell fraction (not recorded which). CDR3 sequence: CASGSRRAGEFF. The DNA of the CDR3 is TGTGCCAGCGGGTCTCGGAGGGCAGGAGAGTTCTTC.